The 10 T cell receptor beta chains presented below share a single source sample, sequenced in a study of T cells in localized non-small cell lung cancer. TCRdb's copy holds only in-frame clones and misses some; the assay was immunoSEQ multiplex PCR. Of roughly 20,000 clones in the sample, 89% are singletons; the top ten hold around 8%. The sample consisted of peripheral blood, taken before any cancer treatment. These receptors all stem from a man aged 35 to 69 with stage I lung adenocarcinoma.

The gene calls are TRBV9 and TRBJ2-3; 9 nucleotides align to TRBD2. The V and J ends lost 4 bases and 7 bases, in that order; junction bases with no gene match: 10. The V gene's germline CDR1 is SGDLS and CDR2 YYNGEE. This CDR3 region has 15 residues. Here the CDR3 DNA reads TGTGCCAGCAGCCCCGTGGCTAGCGGGAAACATACGCAGTATTTT. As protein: CASSPVASGKHTQYF.

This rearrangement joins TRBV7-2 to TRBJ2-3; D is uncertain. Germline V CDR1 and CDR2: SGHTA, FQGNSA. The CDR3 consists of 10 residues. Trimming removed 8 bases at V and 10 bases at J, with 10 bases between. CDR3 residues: CASGEFPQYF. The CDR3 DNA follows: TGTGCCAGCGGGGAATTTCCGCAGTATTTT. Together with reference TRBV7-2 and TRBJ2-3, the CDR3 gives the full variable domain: GAGVSQSPSNKVTEKGKDVELRCDPISGHTALYWYRQSLGQGLEFLIYFQGNSAPDKSGLPSDRFSAERTGGSVSTLTIQRTQQEDSAVYLCASGEFPQYFGPGTRLTVL.

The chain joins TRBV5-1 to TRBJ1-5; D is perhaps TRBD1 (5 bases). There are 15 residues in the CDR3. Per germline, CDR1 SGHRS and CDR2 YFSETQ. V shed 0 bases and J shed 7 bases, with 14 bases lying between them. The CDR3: CASSLDPGTDQPQHF. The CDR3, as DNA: TGCGCCAGCAGCTTGGATCCAGGGACGGACCAGCCCCAGCATTTT.

CDR3: CASHGTRLTDTQYF. In DNA form, the CDR3 reads TGTGCCAGTCACGGGACTAGACTCACAGATACGCAGTATTTT. J is TRBJ2-3 and V is TRBV19; 8 bases agree with TRBD2. The J segment lost 2 bases and the V segment lost 8 bases, leaving 6 bases of the junction unmatched. Germline assignment: CDR1 LNHDA and CDR2 SQIVND (reference sequence). The CDR3 runs 14 residues.

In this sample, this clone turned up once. CDR3 residues: CASSRAAGTSSYNEQFF. The CDR3 DNA is TGTGCCAGCAGCCGAGCGGCCGGGACTAGCTCCTACAATGAGCAGTTCTTC. The rearrangement joins TRBV4-2 to TRBJ2-1; 8 nucleotides line up with TRBD2. The V gene's germline CDR1 is LGHNA and CDR2 YNFKEQ. The CDR3 length is 17 residues. J was trimmed by 0 bases and V by 4 bases; bases with no gene match: 8.

The CDR3: CASSVELHEQFF. CDR3 nucleotide sequence: TGTGCCAGCAGCGTAGAACTCCATGAGCAGTTCTTC. This chain links TRBV9 with TRBJ2-1; no clear D gene. This CDR3 has 12 residues. The V end lost 0 bases, the J end lost 8 bases, and 6 bases lay between the germline ends. Germline lookup yields CDR1 SGDLS and CDR2 YYNGEE.

CDR3: CASSRTNLLYNEQFF. Here the CDR3 DNA reads TGTGCCAGCAGCCGGACTAACCTCCTATACAATGAGCAGTTCTTC. The V call is TRBV27, the J call TRBJ2-1, with D perhaps TRBD2 (6 bases). The V gene lost 6 bases and the J gene lost 4 bases, with 16 bases spanning the gap. The length of the CDR3 is 15 residues. Per the germline V gene, CDR1 is MNHEY and CDR2 is SMNVEV (reference sequence).

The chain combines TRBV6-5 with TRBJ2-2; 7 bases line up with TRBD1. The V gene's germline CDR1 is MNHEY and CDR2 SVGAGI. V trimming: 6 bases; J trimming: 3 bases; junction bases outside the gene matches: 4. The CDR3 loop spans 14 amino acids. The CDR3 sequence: CASRRQGDTGELFF. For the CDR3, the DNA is TGTGCCAGCAGACGGCAGGGGGACACCGGGGAGCTGTTTTTT.

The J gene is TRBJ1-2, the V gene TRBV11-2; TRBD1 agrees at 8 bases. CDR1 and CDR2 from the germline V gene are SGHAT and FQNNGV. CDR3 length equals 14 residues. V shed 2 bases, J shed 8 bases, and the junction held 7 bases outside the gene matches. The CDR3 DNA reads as TGTGCCAGCAGCTTAAGGCAGGGGGCTTGGGGCTACACCTTC. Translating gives CASSLRQGAWGYTF.

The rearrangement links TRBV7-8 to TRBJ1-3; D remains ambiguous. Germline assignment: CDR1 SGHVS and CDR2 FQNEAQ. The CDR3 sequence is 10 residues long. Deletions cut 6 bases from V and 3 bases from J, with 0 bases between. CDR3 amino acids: CASSGNTIYF. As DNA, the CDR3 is TGTGCCAGCAGTGGAAACACCATATATTTT.